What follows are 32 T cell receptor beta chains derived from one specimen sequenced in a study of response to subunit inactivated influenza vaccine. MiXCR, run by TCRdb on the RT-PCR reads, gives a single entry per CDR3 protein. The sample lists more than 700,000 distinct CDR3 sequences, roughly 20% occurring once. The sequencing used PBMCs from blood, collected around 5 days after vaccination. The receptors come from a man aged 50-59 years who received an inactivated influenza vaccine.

The DNA for the CDR3 is TGTGCCAGCAGCCAGCGTAGGGTTACGCAGTATTTT. Translating gives CASSQRRVTQYF. The chain couples TRBV3-1 to TRBJ2-3, with no clear D. The CDR3 loop spans 12 amino acids. From germline, CDR1 is LGHDT and CDR2 YNNKEL (reference sequence). Between the trimmed V and J ends, which lost 3 bases and 8 bases, there was a span of 9 bases.

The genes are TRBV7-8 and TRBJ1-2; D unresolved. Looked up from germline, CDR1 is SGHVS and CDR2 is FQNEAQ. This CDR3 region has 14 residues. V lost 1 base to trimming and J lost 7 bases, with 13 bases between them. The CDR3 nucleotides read TGTGCCAGCAGCTTAGTAGGTGCGCCCGGTGGCTACACCTTC. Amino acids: CASSLVGAPGGYTF.

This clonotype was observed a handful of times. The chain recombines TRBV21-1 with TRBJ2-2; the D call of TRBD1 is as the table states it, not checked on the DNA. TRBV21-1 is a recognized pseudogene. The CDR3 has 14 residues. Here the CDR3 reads CANLDSGDTGELFF. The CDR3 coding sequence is TGTGCCAACCTGGACAGTGGGGATACCGGGGAGCTGTTTTTT.

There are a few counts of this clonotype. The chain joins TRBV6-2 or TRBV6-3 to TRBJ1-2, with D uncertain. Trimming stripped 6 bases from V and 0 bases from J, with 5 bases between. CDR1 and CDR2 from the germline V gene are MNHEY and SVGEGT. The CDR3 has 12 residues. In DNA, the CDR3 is TGTGCCAGCAGGGCAGCTAACTATGGCTACACCTTC. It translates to CASRAANYGYTF.

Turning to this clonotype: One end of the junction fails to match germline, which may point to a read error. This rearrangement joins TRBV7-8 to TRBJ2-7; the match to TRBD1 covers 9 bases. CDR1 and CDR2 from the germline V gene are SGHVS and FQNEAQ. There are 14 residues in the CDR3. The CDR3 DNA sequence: TGTGGCAGCAGAACCGGGACAGGGTCTAGCGAGCAGTACTTC. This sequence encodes CGSRTGTGSSEQYF. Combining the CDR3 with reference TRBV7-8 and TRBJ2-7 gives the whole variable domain GAGVSQSPRYKVAKRGQDVALRCDPISGHVSLFWYQQALGQGPEFLTYFQNEAQLDKSGLPSDRFFAERPEGSVSTLKIQRTQQEDSAVYLCGSRTGTGSSEQYFGPGTRLTVT.

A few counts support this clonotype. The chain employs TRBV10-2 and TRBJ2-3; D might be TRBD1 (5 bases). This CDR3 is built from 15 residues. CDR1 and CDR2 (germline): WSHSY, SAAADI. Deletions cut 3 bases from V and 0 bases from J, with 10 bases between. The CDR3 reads CASSEQTASTDTQYF. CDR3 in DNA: TGCGCCAGCAGTGAACAGACAGCTAGCACAGATACGCAGTATTTT.

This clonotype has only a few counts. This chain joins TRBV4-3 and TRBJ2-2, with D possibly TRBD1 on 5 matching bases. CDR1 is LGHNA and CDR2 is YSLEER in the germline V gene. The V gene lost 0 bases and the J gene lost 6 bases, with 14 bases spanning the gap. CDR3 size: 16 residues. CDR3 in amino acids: CASSQDLRVWAGELFF. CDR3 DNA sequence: TGCGCCAGCAGCCAAGATCTCAGGGTTTGGGCCGGGGAGCTGTTTTTT.

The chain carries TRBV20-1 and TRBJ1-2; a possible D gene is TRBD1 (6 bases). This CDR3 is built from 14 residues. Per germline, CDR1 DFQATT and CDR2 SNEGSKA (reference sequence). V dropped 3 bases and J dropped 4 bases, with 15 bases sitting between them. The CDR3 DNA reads TGCAGTGCTAGCGAGGGGGAGAGGGGCTATGGCTACACCTTC. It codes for CSASEGERGYGYTF.

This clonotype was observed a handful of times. The CDR3 sequence is CASSSAPNTGELFF. The DNA of the CDR3 is TGTGCCAGCAGCTCAGCACCGAACACCGGGGAGCTGTTTTTT. The chain is built from TRBV7-9 and TRBJ2-2; D remains unclear. The V gene's germline CDR1 is SEHNR and CDR2 FQNEAQ (reference sequence). The CDR3 runs 14 residues. V was cut by 4 bases and J by 0 bases, with 6 bases left in between.

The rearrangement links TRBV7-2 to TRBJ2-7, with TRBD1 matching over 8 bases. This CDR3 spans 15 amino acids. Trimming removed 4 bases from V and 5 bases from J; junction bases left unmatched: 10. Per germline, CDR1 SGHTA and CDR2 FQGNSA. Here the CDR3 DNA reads TGTGCCAGCAGCTCGCGGACAGGGACATTCAACGAGCAGTACTTC. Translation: CASSSRTGTFNEQYF. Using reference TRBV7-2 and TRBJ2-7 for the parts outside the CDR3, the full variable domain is GAGVSQSPSNKVTEKGKDVELRCDPISGHTALYWYRQSLGQGLEFLIYFQGNSAPDKSGLPSDRFSAERTGGSVSTLTIQRTQQEDSAVYLCASSSRTGTFNEQYFGPGTRLTVT.

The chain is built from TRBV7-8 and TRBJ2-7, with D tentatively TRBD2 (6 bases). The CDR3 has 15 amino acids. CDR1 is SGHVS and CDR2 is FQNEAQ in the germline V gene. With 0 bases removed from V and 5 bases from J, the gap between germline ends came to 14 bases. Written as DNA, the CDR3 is TGTGCCAGCAGCTTAGCGGGGGGAATAGACGACGAGCAGTACTTC. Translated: CASSLAGGIDDEQYF.

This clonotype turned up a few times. The CDR3 bases are TGCGCCAGCAGCTTGGATGGGGGCACTTCCTACAATGAGCAGTTCTTC. Residues: CASSLDGGTSYNEQFF. V gene TRBV5-1 combines with J gene TRBJ2-1; D may be TRBD1 (6 bases). V was trimmed by 0 bases and J by 1 base, leaving 11 bases between them. Germline CDR1 reads SGHRS; CDR2 reads YFSETQ. The CDR3 sequence is 16 residues long.

In DNA form, the CDR3 reads TGCGCCAGCAGCTTGCGGACTAGCGGGGGTTTCTCCTACGAGCAGTACTTC. Translating gives CASSLRTSGGFSYEQYF. V gene TRBV5-1 combines with J gene TRBJ2-7, with 13 bases aligning to TRBD2. This CDR3 is 17 amino acids long. The V segment lost 1 base and the J segment 0 bases; nucleotides outside the gene matches: 4. CDR1 and CDR2 (germline): SGHRS, YFSETQ.

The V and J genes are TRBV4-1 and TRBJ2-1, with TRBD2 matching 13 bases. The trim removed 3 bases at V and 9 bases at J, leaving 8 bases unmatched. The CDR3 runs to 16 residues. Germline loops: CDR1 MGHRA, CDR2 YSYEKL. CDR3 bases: TGCGCCAGCAGCCAGATTACTAGCGGGGGGGCTTTTGAGCAGTTCTTC. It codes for CASSQITSGGAFEQFF.

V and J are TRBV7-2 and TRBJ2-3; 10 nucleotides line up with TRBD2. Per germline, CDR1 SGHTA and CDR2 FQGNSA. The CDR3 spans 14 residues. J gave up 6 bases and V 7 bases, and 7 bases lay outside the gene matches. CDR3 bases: TGTGCCAGCACTGCCAGCGGGGGGGCGGATACGCAGTATTTT. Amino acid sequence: CASTASGGADTQYF. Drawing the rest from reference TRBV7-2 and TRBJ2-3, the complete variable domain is GAGVSQSPSNKVTEKGKDVELRCDPISGHTALYWYRQSLGQGLEFLIYFQGNSAPDKSGLPSDRFSAERTGGSVSTLTIQRTQQEDSAVYLCASTASGGADTQYFGPGTRLTVL.

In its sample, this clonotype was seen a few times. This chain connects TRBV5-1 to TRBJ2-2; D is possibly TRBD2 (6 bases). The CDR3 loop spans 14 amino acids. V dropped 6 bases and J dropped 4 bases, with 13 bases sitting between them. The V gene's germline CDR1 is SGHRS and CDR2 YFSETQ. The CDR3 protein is CASTRDSLTGELFF. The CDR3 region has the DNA TGCGCCAGCACCCGGGACTCCCTCACCGGGGAGCTGTTTTTT.

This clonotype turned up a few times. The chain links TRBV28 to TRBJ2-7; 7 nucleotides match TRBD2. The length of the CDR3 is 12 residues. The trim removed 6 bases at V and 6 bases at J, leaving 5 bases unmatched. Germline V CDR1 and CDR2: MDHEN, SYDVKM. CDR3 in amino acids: CASRRTSFEQYF. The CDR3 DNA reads TGTGCCAGCAGGCGGACTAGTTTCGAGCAGTACTTC.

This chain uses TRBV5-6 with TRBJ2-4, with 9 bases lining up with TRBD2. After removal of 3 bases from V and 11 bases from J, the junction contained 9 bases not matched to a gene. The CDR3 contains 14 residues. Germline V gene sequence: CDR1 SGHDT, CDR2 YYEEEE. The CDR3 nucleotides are TGTGCCAGCAGCTCTCTTAGCGGGAGAGTTCTTCAGTACTTC. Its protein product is CASSSLSGRVLQYF. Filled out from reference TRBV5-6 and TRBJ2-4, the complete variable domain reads DAGVTQSPTHLIKTRGQQVTLRCSPKSGHDTVSWYQQALGQGPQFIFQYYEEEERQRGNFPDRFSGHQFPNYSSELNVNALLLGDSALYLCASSSLSGRVLQYFGAGTRLSVL.

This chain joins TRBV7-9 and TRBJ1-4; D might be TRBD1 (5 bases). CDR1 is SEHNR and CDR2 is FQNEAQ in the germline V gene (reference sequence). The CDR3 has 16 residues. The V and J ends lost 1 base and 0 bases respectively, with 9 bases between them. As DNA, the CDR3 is TGTGCCAGCAGCTTAGGACAGACAACAACTAATGAAAAACTGTTTTTT. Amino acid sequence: CASSLGQTTTNEKLFF.

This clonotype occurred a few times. The CDR3 spells CASSYSFSGELFF. The CDR3 DNA reads as TGTGCCAGCAGTTACTCGTTTAGCGGGGAGCTGTTTTTT. The rearrangement uses TRBV6-5 and TRBJ2-2; D unclear. The CDR3 is 13 amino acids. The V and J ends lost 0 bases and 7 bases respectively, with 6 bases between them. CDR1 and CDR2 from the germline V gene are MNHEY and SVGAGI.

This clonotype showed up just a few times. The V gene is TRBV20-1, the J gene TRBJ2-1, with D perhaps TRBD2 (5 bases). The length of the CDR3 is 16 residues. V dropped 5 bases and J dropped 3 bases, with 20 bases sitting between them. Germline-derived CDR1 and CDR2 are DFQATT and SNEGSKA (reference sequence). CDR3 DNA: TGCAGTGCTTCGTCCTCGGTAGCGATAAACTACAATGAGCAGTTCTTC. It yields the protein CSASSSVAINYNEQFF.

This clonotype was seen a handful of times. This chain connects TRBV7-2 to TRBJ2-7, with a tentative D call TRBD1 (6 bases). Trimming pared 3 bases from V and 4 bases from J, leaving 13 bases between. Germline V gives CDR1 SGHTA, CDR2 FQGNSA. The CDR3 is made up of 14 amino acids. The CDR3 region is CASSLVVRGYEQYF. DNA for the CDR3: TGTGCCAGCAGCTTGGTCGTCAGGGGATACGAGCAGTACTTC.

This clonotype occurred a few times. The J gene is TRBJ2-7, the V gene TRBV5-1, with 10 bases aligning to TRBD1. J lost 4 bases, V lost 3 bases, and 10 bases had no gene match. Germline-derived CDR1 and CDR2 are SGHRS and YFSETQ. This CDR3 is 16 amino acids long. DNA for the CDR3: TGCGCCAGCAGCTCAACGACGGGACAGGGGTTGTACGAGCAGTACTTC. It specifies CASSSTTGQGLYEQYF.

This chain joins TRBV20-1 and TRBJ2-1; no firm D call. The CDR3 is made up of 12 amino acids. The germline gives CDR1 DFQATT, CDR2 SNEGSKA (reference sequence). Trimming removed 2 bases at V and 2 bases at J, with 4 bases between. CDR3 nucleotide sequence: TGCAGTGCTAGACGGACCTACAATGAGCAGTTCTTC. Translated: CSARRTYNEQFF.

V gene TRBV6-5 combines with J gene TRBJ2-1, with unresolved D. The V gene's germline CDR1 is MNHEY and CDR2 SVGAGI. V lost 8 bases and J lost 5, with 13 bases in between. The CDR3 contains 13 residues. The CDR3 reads CASGSTVNNEQFF. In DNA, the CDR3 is TGTGCCAGCGGTTCGACGGTTAACAATGAGCAGTTCTTC.

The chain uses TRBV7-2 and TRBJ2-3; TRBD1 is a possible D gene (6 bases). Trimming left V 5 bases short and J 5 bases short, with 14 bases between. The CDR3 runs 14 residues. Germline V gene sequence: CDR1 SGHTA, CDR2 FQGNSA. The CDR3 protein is CASSPPNRVDTQYF. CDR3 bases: TGTGCCAGCAGCCCCCCGAACAGGGTAGATACGCAGTATTTT. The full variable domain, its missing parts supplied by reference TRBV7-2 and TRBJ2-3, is GAGVSQSPSNKVTEKGKDVELRCDPISGHTALYWYRQSLGQGLEFLIYFQGNSAPDKSGLPSDRFSAERTGGSVSTLTIQRTQQEDSAVYLCASSPPNRVDTQYFGPGTRLTVL.

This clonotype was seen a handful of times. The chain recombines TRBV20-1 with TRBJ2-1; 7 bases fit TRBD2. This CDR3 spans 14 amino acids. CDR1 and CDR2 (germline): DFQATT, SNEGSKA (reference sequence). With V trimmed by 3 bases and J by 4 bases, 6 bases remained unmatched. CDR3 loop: CSASPAGLYNEQFF. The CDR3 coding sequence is TGCAGTGCTAGTCCAGCGGGGCTTTACAATGAGCAGTTCTTC.

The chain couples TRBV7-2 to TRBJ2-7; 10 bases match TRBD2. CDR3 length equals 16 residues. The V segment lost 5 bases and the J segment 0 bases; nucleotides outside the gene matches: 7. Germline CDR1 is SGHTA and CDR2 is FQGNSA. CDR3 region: CASSRGGTSASYEQYF. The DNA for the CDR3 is TGTGCCAGCAGCCGGGGGGGGACTAGCGCCTCCTACGAGCAGTACTTC. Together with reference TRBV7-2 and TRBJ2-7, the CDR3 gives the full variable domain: GAGVSQSPSNKVTEKGKDVELRCDPISGHTALYWYRQSLGQGLEFLIYFQGNSAPDKSGLPSDRFSAERTGGSVSTLTIQRTQQEDSAVYLCASSRGGTSASYEQYFGPGTRLTVT.

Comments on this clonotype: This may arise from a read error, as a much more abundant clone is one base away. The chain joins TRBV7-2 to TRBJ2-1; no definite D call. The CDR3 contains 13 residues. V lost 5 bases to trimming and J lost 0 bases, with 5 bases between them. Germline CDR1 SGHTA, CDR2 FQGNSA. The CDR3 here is CASSNSSYNEQFF. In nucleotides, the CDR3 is TGTGCCAGCAGCAATAGCTCCTACAATGAGCAGTTCTTC.

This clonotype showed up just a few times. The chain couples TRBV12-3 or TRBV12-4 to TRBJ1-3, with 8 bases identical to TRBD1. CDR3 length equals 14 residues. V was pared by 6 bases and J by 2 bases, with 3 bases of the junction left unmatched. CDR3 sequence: CASRTGVTGNTIYF. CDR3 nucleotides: TGTGCCAGCAGGACAGGGGTAACTGGAAACACCATATATTTT.

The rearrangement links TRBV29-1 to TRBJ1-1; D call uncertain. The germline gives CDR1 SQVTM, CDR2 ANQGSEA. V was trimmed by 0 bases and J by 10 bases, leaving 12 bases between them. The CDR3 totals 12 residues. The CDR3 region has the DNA TGCAGCGTTGAAGATCCGATTCGTGGAGCTTTCTTT. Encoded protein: CSVEDPIRGAFF.

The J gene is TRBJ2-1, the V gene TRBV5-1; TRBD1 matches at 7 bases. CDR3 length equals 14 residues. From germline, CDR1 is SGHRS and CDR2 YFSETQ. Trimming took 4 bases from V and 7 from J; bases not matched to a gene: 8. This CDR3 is CASSTGTEGNEQFF. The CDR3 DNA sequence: TGCGCCAGCAGCACCGGGACAGAAGGAAATGAGCAGTTCTTC.